This T cell receptor (beta chain) is from a study of synovial regulatory T cells in juvenile arthritis. The protocol was immunoSEQ multiplex PCR, while the TCRdb copy is restricted to in-frame clones and leaves out a portion. The table lists under 3,500 clones. By frequency, this clone is medium-sized. Each patient with active arthritis gave synovial fluid along with matched peripheral blood. Donors were approximately eleven juvenile idiopathic arthritis patients with active disease, 3 polyarticular and 8 oligoarticular. The material sequenced was Treg cells from the synovium. This TCR was sampled from a donor aged 2-35 years with juvenile idiopathic arthritis.

CDR3 protein: CASSLSGGREQYF. The chain uses TRBV7-2 and TRBJ2-7; checking the TCRdb D call of TRBD1 is not possible without DNA. The CDR3 contains 13 residues. A DNA sequence was not provided. Germline V gene lookup returns CDR1 SGHTA and CDR2 FQGNSA.